This TCR beta chain is from a study of cytomegalovirus exposure and HLA in healthy donors. Study results and caveats: Whilst most TCR sequences proved rare, a subset of public TCRs occurred across many donors. Researchers catalogued roughly 170 TCR beta chains as cytomegalovirus-associated.

Sequencing was performed with immunoSEQ multiplex PCR; in TCRdb, only in-frame clones are kept and a portion is missing. The sample holds about 82,000 clones; 90% to 95% are singletons and the top ten take approximately 0.67%. On this clone: Its matching antigen is unknown.

This CDR3 contains 15 residues. CDR1 and CDR2 (germline): SGHKS, YYEKEE (reference sequence). Trimming took 1 base from V and 1 from J; bases not matched to a gene: 3. The receptor was isolated from a man aged 18-30 years in good health and CMV-seronegative. Sequencing was done on a sample of PBMCs. The chain uses TRBV5-5 and TRBJ2-5, with 8 bases fitting TRBD2. DNA for the CDR3: TGTGCCAGCAGCTTGAGCGGGAGCCCCCAAGAGACCCAGTACTTC. Amino acid sequence: CASSLSGSPQETQYF.